A single sample is the source of the 21 T cell receptor beta chains below, sequenced in a study of T cells after yellow fever vaccination. TCRdb used MiXCR to reprocess the 5' RACE reads, holding one entry per CDR3 protein. The table includes around 550,000 distinct CDR3 sequences, over 15% detected once. Sample: PBMCs, taken 15 days after the yellow fever booster vaccination. The receptor source for this set is a man between 25 and 39 years old who received the YFV17D yellow fever vaccine.

This clonotype was counted a few times. The V and J genes are TRBV3-1 and TRBJ1-1; D gene unclear. The V end was cut by 0 bases, the J end by 0 bases, with 11 bases between. CDR3 length equals 16 residues. Germline V gives CDR1 LGHDT, CDR2 YNNKEL (reference sequence). CDR3 in amino acids: CASSQDAIGVNTEAFF. CDR3 bases: TGTGCCAGCAGCCAAGATGCGATCGGGGTGAACACTGAAGCTTTCTTT. Based on the CDR3 plus reference TRBV3-1 and TRBJ1-1, the full variable domain is DTAVSQTPKYLVTQMGNDKSIKCEQNLGHDTMYWYKQDSKKFLKIMFSYNNKELIINETVPNRFSPKSPDKAHLNLHINSLELGDSAVYFCASSQDAIGVNTEAFFGQGTRLTVV.

This chain joins TRBV5-1 and TRBJ1-5, with TRBD1 as a possible D gene (5 bases). V dropped 0 bases and J dropped 7 bases, with 14 bases sitting between them. The CDR3 contains 15 residues. Germline V gene data show CDR1 as SGHRS and CDR2 as YFSETQ. For the CDR3, the DNA is TGCGCCAGCAGCTTGGGGCCGGAGGGGCTCCAGCCCCAGCATTTT. The encoded protein is CASSLGPEGLQPQHF.

The rearrangement joins TRBV7-2 to TRBJ1-2; D is perhaps TRBD1 (6 bases). V was shortened by 3 bases and J by 8 bases, with 13 bases between the two germline ends. CDR1 is SGHTA, CDR2 FQGNSA, per germline. This CDR3 region has 13 residues. The CDR3 nucleotides read TGTGCCAGCAGCTTGCACGGGGGCGGAGGCTACACCTTC. Its protein is CASSLHGGGGYTF.

The CDR3 DNA follows: TGTGCCAGCAGCTCCGCCGACTCCTACAATGAGCAGTTCTTC. This encodes CASSSADSYNEQFF. The genes are TRBV12-3 or TRBV12-4 and TRBJ2-1; no definite D call. Trimming removed 6 bases at V and 0 bases at J, with 9 bases between. CDR3 length equals 14 residues.

The chain couples TRBV10-3 to TRBJ2-5, with D possibly TRBD2 on 5 matching bases. The CDR3 has 15 residues. Trimming removed 0 bases at V and 2 bases at J, with 10 bases between. CDR1 is ENHRY, CDR2 SYGVKD, per germline. The CDR3 reads CAISESEGGQETQYF. Written as DNA, the CDR3 is TGTGCCATCAGTGAGTCCGAGGGCGGTCAAGAGACCCAGTACTTC.

The rearrangement joins TRBV15 to TRBJ2-7; D might be TRBD2 (7 bases). The length of the CDR3 is 14 residues. Trimming removed 0 bases at V and 6 bases at J, with 12 bases between. The germline gives CDR1 LNHNV, CDR2 YYDKDF (reference sequence). The CDR3 protein is CATSRDSGGGEQYF. CDR3 DNA: TGTGCCACCAGCAGAGATTCGGGGGGCGGCGAGCAGTACTTC.

There are a few counts of this clonotype. The V and J genes are TRBV5-5 and TRBJ2-2, with TRBD2 matching over 12 bases. The length of the CDR3 is 15 residues. The trim removed 4 bases at V and 6 bases at J, leaving 4 bases unmatched. Germline V gene sequence: CDR1 SGHKS, CDR2 YYEKEE (reference sequence). The DNA of the CDR3 is TGTGCCAGCAGCCGACTAGCGGGAGAGGCCGGGGAGCTGTTTTTT. It encodes CASSRLAGEAGELFF.

This clonotype was seen only a few times. Here the CDR3 reads CASSVNRGSYNEQFF. The CDR3 nucleotides read TGTGCCAGCAGCGTCAATAGGGGCTCCTACAATGAGCAGTTCTTC. The rearrangement links TRBV7-9 to TRBJ2-1; D might be TRBD1 (5 bases). The germline CDR1 and CDR2 sequences are SEHNR and FQNEAQ (reference sequence). CDR3 size: 15 residues. Deletions cut 5 bases from V and 0 bases from J, with 11 bases between.

This chain connects TRBV10-3 to TRBJ2-1; 8 bases map to TRBD1. Per germline, CDR1 ENHRY and CDR2 SYGVKD. J was trimmed by 10 bases and V by 7 bases; bases with no gene match: 9. The length of the CDR3 is 13 residues. CDR3 nucleotides: TGTGCCATCACTCGGACAGGGCAAGAGGAGCAGTTCTTC. As protein: CAITRTGQEEQFF.

This clonotype turned up a few times. This chain joins TRBV3-1 and TRBJ2-5; D gene unclear. Germline assignment: CDR1 LGHDT and CDR2 YNNKEL (reference sequence). The CDR3 length is 15 residues. The V gene lost 0 bases and the J gene lost 3 bases, with 11 bases spanning the gap. CDR3: CASSQDLTRKETQYF. In DNA form, the CDR3 reads TGTGCCAGCAGCCAAGACCTTACCCGGAAAGAGACCCAGTACTTC.

This chain's CDR3 is CASSLNAGLYYEQYF. CDR3 DNA sequence: TGTGCCAGCAGCTTAAATGCGGGACTCTACTACGAGCAGTACTTC. The chain carries TRBV7-2 and TRBJ2-7; tentatively, D is TRBD2 (6 bases). Germline CDR1 is SGHTA and CDR2 is FQGNSA. This CDR3 has 15 residues. V was clipped by 2 bases and J by 3 bases, with 14 bases between them.

This rearrangement joins TRBV4-2 to TRBJ2-3; D is perhaps TRBD2 (6 bases). Trimming cost V 1 base and J 2 bases, with 10 bases left between them. This CDR3 has 15 amino acids. Germline CDR1 LGHNA, CDR2 YNFKEQ. The CDR3 protein is CASSQVGGVTDTQYF. Written as DNA, the CDR3 is TGTGCCAGCAGCCAAGTGGGAGGAGTCACAGATACGCAGTATTTT.

The chain carries TRBV7-3 and TRBJ2-7; TRBD2 matches 14 bases. This CDR3 is built from 16 residues. J lost 12 bases, V lost 5 bases, and 15 bases had no gene match. Germline loops: CDR1 SGHTA, CDR2 FQGTGA. The CDR3 region has the DNA TGTGCCAGCAGCCGAACAGCACCGGGACTAGCGGGAGTGTTGTACTTC. The encoded protein is CASSRTAPGLAGVLYF.

This chain uses TRBV20-1 with TRBJ2-3, with TRBD2 matching over 7 bases. This CDR3 region has 16 residues. Trimming cost V 2 bases and J 0 bases; bases outside gene matches: 8. CDR1 DFQATT and CDR2 SNEGSKA come from the germline V gene (reference sequence). DNA for the CDR3: TGCAGTGCTAGATACTGGGCTAGCGGCAGCACAGATACGCAGTATTTT. It specifies CSARYWASGSTDTQYF.

The chain joins TRBV20-1 to TRBJ2-7, with 9 positions matching TRBD1. V lost 4 bases to trimming and J lost 11 bases; unmatched junction nucleotides: 12. The CDR3 is made up of 13 amino acids. Germline CDR1 and CDR2: DFQATT and SNEGSKA (reference sequence). Here the CDR3 reads CSAKTGGAVGEYF. CDR3 nucleotides: TGCAGTGCTAAAACAGGGGGCGCGGTAGGAGAGTACTTC.

This chain uses TRBV19 with TRBJ2-1; D may match TRBD1 or TRBD2 (5 bases each). Germline CDR1 is LNHDA and CDR2 is SQIVND (reference sequence). The CDR3 runs 14 residues. V was trimmed by 8 bases and J by 6 bases, leaving 17 bases between them. The CDR3, as DNA: TGTGCCAGTGAGCCGGGACCGTGGGGCAATGAGCAGTTCTTC. As protein: CASEPGPWGNEQFF. Full variable domain (missing parts from reference TRBV19 and TRBJ2-1): DGGITQSPKYLFRKEGQNVTLSCEQNLNHDAMYWYRQDPGQGLRLIYYSQIVNDFQKGDIAEGYSVSREKKESFPLTVTSAQKNPTAFYLCASEPGPWGNEQFFGPGTRLTVL.

This clonotype was seen ten or more times. V is TRBV28 and J is TRBJ2-7; tentatively, D is TRBD2 (6 bases). The CDR3 has 16 amino acids. Deletions cut 8 bases from V and 1 base from J, with 21 bases between. The germline gives CDR1 MDHEN, CDR2 SYDVKM. CDR3 DNA sequence: TGTGCCAGCGGATCCTTCTGGGGGGAGCGATCCTACGAGCAGTACTTC. Protein product: CASGSFWGERSYEQYF.

CDR3: CSARPISQGLYNEQFF. The DNA of the CDR3 is TGCAGTGCTAGGCCCATATCCCAGGGGTTGTACAATGAGCAGTTCTTC. J is TRBJ2-1 and V is TRBV20-1; possibly TRBD1 for D (6 bases). The CDR3 is 16 residues long. V was shortened by 3 bases and J by 4 bases, with 19 bases between the two germline ends. Germline assignment: CDR1 DFQATT and CDR2 SNEGSKA (reference sequence).

This clonotype turned up a few times. The chain is built from TRBV7-9 and TRBJ1-2, with D possibly matching TRBD1 (6 bases). The V end lost 1 base, the J end lost 3 bases, and 12 bases lay between the germline ends. Germline V gives CDR1 SEHNR, CDR2 FQNEAQ (reference sequence). CDR3 length: 15 residues. The CDR3 loop reads CASSLGPGADYGYTF. In DNA, the CDR3 is TGTGCCAGCAGCTTAGGGCCGGGGGCCGACTATGGCTACACCTTC.

This clonotype has a count of ten or more. V usage is TRBV25-1 and J usage is TRBJ2-5; D unclear. Germline CDR1 and CDR2: MGHDK and SYGVNS. The V gene lost 11 bases and the J gene lost 4 bases, with 20 bases spanning the gap. There are 14 residues in the CDR3. The CDR3 coding sequence is TGTGCCTCAAGTGAGCATTCCTTAACAGAGACCCAGTACTTC. This sequence encodes CASSEHSLTETQYF.

This clonotype was found many times. The rearrangement joins TRBV28 to TRBJ2-5; TRBD2 aligns across 13 bases. V gave up 8 bases and J gave up 2 bases; unmatched junction bases: 2. CDR1 MDHEN and CDR2 SYDVKM come from the germline V gene. The CDR3 extends over 14 amino acids. The CDR3 DNA reads as TGTGCCAGCTCGGGACTAGCGGGACAAGAGACCCAGTACTTC. Translating gives CASSGLAGQETQYF.